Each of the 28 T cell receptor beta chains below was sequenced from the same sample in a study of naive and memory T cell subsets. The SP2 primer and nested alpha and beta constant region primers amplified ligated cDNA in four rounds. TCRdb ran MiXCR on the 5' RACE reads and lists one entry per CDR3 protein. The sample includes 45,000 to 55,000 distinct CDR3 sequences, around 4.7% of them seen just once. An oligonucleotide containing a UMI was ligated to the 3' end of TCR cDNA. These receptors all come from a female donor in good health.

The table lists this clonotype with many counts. CDR3 bases: TGTGCCAGCTCACCTTGGAAGCGCTACGAGCAGTACTTC. This translates into CASSPWKRYEQYF. This chain links TRBV18 with TRBJ2-7; no clear D gene. CDR3 length equals 13 residues. Per the germline V gene, CDR1 is KGHSH and CDR2 is LQKENI. Deletions cut 3 bases from V and 3 bases from J, with 9 bases between.

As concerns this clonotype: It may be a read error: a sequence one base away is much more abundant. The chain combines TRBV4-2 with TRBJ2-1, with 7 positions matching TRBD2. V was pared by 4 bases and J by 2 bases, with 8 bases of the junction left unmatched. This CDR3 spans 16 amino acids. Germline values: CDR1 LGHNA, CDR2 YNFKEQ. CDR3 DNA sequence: TGTGCCAGCAGCCGAGATGGGCTAGCGGCCTACAATGAGCAGTTCTTC. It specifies CASSRDGLAAYNEQFF.

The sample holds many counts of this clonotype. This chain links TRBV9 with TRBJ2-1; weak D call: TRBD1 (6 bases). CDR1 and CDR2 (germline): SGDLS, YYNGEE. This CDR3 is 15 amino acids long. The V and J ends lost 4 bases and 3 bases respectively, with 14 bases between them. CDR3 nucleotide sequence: TGTGCCAGCAGCCTCCTAGGGGGAAACTACAATGAGCAGTTCTTC. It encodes CASSLLGGNYNEQFF.

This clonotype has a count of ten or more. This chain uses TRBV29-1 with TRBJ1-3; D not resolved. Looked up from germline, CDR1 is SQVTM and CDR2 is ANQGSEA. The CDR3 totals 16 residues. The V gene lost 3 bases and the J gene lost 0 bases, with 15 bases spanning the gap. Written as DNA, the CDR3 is TGCAGCGTTGACCGGCGGAACCTGGACTCTGGAAACACCATATATTTT. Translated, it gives CSVDRRNLDSGNTIYF.

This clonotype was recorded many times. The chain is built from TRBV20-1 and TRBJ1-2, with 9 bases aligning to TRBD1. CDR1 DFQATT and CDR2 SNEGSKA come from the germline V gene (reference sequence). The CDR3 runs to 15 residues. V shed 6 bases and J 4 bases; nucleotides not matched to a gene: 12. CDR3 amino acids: CSAKRSDRGGYGYTF. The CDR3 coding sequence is TGCAGTGCCAAGAGATCGGACAGGGGAGGCTATGGCTACACCTTC.

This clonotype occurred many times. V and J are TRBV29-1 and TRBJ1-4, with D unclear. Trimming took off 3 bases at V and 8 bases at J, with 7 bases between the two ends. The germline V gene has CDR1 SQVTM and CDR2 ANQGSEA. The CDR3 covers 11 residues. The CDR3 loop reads CSVEVYEKLFF. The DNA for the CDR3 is TGCAGCGTTGAGGTGTACGAAAAACTGTTTTTT.

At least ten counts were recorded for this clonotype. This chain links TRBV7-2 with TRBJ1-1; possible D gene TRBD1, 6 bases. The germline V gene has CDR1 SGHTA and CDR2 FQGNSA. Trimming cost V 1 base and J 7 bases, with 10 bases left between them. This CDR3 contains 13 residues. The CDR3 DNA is TGTGCCAGCAGCTTAGGCAGGGGCGATGAAGCTTTCTTT. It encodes CASSLGRGDEAFF.

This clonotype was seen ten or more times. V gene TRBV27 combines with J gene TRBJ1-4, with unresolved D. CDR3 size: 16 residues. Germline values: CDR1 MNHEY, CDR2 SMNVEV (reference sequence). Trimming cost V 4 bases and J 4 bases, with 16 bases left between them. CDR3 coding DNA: TGTGCCAGCAGTTATAACCCGTGGGGAGATAATGAAAAACTGTTTTTT. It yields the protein CASSYNPWGDNEKLFF.

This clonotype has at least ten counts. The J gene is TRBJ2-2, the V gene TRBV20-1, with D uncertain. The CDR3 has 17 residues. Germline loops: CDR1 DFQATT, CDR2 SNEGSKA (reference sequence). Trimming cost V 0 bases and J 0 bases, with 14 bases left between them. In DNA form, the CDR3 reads TGCAGTGCTAGAGATAGGAGAAAAGGACCGAACACCGGGGAGCTGTTTTTT. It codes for CSARDRRKGPNTGELFF.

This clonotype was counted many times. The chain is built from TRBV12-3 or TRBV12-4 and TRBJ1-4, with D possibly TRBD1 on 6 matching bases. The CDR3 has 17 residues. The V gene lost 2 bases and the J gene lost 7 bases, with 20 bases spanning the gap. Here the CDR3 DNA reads TGTGCCAGCAGTTTATGGTCCGGGGGGGCACAGGTTGAAAAACTGTTTTTT. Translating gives CASSLWSGGAQVEKLFF.

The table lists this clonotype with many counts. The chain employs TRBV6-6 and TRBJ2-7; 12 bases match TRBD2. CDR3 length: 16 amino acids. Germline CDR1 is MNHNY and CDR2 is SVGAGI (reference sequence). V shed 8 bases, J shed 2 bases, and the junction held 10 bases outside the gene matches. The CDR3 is CASSRTSGTSPYEQYF. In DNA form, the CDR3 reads TGTGCCAGCTCGAGGACTAGCGGGACATCCCCCTACGAGCAGTACTTC.

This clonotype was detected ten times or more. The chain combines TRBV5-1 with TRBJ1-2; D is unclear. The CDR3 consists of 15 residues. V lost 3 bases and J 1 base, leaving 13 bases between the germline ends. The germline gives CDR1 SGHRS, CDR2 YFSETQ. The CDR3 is CASSWAGVNNYGYTF. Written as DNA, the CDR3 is TGCGCCAGCAGCTGGGCCGGAGTAAATAACTATGGCTACACCTTC.

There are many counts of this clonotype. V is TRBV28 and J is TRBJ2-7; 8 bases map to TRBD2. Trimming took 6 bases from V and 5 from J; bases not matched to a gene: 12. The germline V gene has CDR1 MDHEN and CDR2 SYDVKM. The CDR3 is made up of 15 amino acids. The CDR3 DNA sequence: TGTGCCAGCAGCCACGGGACTAGTGGTCCCAACGAGCAGTACTTC. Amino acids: CASSHGTSGPNEQYF.

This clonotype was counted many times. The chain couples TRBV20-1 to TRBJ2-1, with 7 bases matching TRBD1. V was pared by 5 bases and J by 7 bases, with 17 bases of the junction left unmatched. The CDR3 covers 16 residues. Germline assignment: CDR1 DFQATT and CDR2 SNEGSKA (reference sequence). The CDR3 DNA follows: TGCAGTGCTCCTAAATCAGGGGGTCGTTCAAGGAATGAGCAGTTCTTC. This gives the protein CSAPKSGGRSRNEQFF.

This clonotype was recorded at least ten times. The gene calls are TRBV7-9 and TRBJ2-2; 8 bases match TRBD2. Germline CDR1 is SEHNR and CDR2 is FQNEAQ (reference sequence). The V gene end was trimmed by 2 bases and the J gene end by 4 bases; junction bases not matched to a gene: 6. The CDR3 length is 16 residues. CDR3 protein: CASSLNSGTITGELFF. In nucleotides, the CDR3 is TGTGCCAGCAGCTTAAATAGCGGGACGATCACCGGGGAGCTGTTTTTT.

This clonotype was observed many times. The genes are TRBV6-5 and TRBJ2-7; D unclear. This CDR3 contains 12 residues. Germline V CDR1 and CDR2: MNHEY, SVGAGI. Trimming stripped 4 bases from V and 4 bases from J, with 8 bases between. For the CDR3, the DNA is TGTGCCAGCAGTTCAGCCGCATACGAGCAGTACTTC. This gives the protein CASSSAAYEQYF.

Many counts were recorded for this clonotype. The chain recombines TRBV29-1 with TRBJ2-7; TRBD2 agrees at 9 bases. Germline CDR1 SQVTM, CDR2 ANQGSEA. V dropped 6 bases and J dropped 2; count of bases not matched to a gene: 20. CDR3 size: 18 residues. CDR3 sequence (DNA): TGCAGCGTCCAATTACGACTAGCGGACCCCAGATCCACCTACGAGCAGTACTTC. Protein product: CSVQLRLADPRSTYEQYF.

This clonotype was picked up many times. The CDR3: CASSPGSIALGEKLFF. The CDR3, as DNA: TGTGCCAGCAGCCCGGGCAGCATTGCATTAGGTGAAAAACTGTTTTTT. The V and J genes are TRBV11-2 and TRBJ1-4; D is undetermined. Per germline, CDR1 SGHAT and CDR2 FQNNGV. The CDR3 totals 16 residues. V lost 5 bases, J lost 7 bases, and 20 bases lay in between.

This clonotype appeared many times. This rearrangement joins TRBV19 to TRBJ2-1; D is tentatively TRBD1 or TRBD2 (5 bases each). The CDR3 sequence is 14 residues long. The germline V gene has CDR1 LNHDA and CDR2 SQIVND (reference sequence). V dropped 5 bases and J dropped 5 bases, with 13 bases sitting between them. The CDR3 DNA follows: TGTGCCAGTAGTTCCGGGACGGTCGACAATGAGCAGTTCTTC. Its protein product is CASSSGTVDNEQFF.

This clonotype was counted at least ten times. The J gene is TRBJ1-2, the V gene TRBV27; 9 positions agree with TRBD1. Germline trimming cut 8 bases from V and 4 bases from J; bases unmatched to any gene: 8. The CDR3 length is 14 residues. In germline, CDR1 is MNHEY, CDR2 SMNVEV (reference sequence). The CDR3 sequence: CASGIGTGSYGYTF. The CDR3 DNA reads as TGTGCCAGCGGGATTGGGACAGGGTCCTATGGCTACACCTTC.

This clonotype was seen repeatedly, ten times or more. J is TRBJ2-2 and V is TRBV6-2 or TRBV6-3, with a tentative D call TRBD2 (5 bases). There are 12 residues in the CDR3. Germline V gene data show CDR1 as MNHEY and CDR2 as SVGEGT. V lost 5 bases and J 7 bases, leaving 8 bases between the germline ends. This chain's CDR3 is CASSHGGGELFF. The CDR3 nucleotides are TGTGCCAGCAGTCATGGAGGCGGGGAGCTGTTTTTT.

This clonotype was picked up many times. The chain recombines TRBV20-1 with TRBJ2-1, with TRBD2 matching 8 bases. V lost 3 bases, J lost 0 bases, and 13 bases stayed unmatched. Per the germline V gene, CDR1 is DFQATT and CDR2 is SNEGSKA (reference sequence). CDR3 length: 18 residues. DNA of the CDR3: TGCAGTGCTAGTAACTCTTTGGTAGCGGGAAGCTCCTACAATGAGCAGTTCTTC. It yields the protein CSASNSLVAGSSYNEQFF.

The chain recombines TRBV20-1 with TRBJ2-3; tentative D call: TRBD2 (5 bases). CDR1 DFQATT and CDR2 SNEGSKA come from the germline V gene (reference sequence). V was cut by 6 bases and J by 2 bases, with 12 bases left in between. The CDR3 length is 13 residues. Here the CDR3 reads CSAGVWDTDTQYF. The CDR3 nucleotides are TGCAGTGCCGGGGTGTGGGACACAGATACGCAGTATTTT.

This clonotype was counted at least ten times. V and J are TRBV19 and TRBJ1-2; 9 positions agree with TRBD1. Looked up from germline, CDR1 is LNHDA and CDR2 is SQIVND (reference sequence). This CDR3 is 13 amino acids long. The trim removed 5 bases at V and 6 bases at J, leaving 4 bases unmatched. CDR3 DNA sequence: TGTGCCAGTAGTCCATGGACAGGGGATGGCTACACCTTC. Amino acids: CASSPWTGDGYTF.

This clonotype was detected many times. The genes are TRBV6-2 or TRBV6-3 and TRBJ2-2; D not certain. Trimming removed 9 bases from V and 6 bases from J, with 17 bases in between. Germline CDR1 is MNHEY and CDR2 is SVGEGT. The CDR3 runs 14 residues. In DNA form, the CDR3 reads TGTGCCAGAATCCGGGCCGCCTTCGCCGGGGAGCTGTTTTTT. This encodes CARIRAAFAGELFF.

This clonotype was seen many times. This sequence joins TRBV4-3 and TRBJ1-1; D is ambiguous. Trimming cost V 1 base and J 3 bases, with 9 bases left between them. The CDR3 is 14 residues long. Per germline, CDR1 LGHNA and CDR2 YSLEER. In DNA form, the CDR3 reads TGCGCCAGCAGCCAAGCCCTAGGTGACACTGAAGCTTTCTTT. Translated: CASSQALGDTEAFF.

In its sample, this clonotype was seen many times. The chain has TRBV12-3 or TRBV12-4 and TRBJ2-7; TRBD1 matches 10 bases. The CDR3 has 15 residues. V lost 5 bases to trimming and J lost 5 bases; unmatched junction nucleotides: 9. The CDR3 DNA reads TGTGCCAGCAGTACCGGGACAGGGGAACTCCACGAGCAGTACTTC. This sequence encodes CASSTGTGELHEQYF.

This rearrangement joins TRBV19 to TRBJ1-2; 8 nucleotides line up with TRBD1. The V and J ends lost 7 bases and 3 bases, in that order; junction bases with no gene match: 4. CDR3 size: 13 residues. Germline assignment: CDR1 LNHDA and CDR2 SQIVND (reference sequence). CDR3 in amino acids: CASTETGDYGYTF. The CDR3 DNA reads TGTGCCAGTACCGAGACAGGGGACTATGGCTACACCTTC.